Detailed here is one T cell receptor (beta chain). Antigen: not known. The data were taken from a study of cytomegalovirus exposure and HLA in healthy donors. A multiplex PCR was run with 60 Vbeta primers and 13 Jbeta primers. Sequencing was performed with immunoSEQ multiplex PCR; in TCRdb, only in-frame clones are kept and a portion is missing. This table has 140,000 or so clones, roughly 68% appearing once. The CDR3 is 15 amino acids. The V gene's germline CDR1 is KGHSH and CDR2 LQKENI. After removal of 5 bases from V and 4 bases from J, the junction contained 9 bases not matched to a gene. General study results and limits: In a later analysis, TCR association rates varied by HLA locus: DRB1 most, HLA-C fewest. In a later analysis, CMV-associated beta chains were mostly HLA-associated, it appeared.

The sequenced sample consisted of PBMCs. The sequence derives from a man aged 55-75 years in good health and CMV-seronegative. The chain recombines TRBV18 with TRBJ2-3, with TRBD1 matching 7 bases. The CDR3 loop reads CASSSNGQAADTQYF. CDR3 DNA sequence: TGTGCCAGCTCATCAAACGGACAGGCGGCAGATACGCAGTATTTT.